The 4 T cell receptor beta chains listed next were all sequenced from one sample in a study of spatial heterogeneity in lung cancer. In TCRdb, the 5' RACE reads were re-called with MiXCR into one record per CDR3 protein. The sample has over 95,000 distinct CDR3 sequences, 11% seen once. Time point: blood at routine non-recurrence follow-up after resection. Sample: PBMCs, taken at follow-up. Receptors were obtained from a female donor with early-stage non-small cell lung cancer.

The chain couples TRBV7-3 to TRBJ2-3; 8 positions match TRBD2. V trimming: 0 bases; J trimming: 8 bases; junction bases outside the gene matches: 7. The CDR3 consists of 15 residues. Germline values: CDR1 SGHTA, CDR2 FQGTGA. CDR3 sequence (DNA): TGTGCCAGCAGCTTAACTACTAGCGGCGCCGGTACGCAGTATTTT. Translating it yields CASSLTTSGAGTQYF.

This chain links TRBV18 with TRBJ2-3, with D perhaps TRBD2 (6 bases). The CDR3 loop spans 16 amino acids. V was cut by 3 bases and J by 5 bases, with 18 bases left in between. The V gene's germline CDR1 is KGHSH and CDR2 LQKENI. The CDR3 sequence: CASSPRLATPGDTQYF. The CDR3 coding sequence is TGTGCCAGCTCACCCCGGCTAGCGACCCCGGGAGATACGCAGTATTTT.

This clonotype was counted a few times. The V call is TRBV6-1, the J call TRBJ2-3; TRBD1 aligns across 7 bases. The CDR3 loop spans 15 amino acids. Unmatched junction bases numbered 5, after V lost 5 bases and J lost 0 bases. The germline V gene has CDR1 MNHNS and CDR2 SASEGT. The CDR3 sequence: CASSFDRASTDTQYF. Written as DNA, the CDR3 is TGTGCCAGCAGTTTTGACAGGGCTAGCACAGATACGCAGTATTTT.

This clonotype occurred many times. The V gene is TRBV2, the J gene TRBJ1-2; the D is unclear. Trimming pared 5 bases from V and 4 bases from J, leaving 2 bases between. CDR1 and CDR2 from the germline V gene are SNHLY and FYNNEI. The CDR3 is made up of 10 amino acids. The CDR3 region has the DNA TGTGCCAGCAGTACCTATGGCTACACCTTC. Translation gives CASSTYGYTF.